The 6 T cell receptor beta chains listed next were all sequenced from one sample in a study of graft-versus-host responses after intestinal transplantation. Repertoires were generated with immunoSEQ multiplex PCR, while TCRdb's copy carries only in-frame clones and drops some. The table shows some 86,000 clones, with 75% to 95% occurring only once. Which antigens these TCRs recognize remains unknown. The sample here was unstimulated CD4+ T cells sorted from spleen or lymph node cells, taken before intestinal transplant. The receptors shown here come from a human donor who received an intestinal transplant.

The chain recombines TRBV4-1 with TRBJ1-1; the match to TRBD1 covers 8 bases. The CDR3 sequence is 16 residues long. CDR1 MGHRA and CDR2 YSYEKL come from the germline V gene. Trimming took 1 base from V and 1 from J; bases not matched to a gene: 5. The CDR3 sequence is CASSQGNRGSNTEAFF. The CDR3 DNA reads TGCGCCAGCAGCCAAGGAAACAGGGGGTCGAACACTGAAGCTTTCTTT.

The chain uses TRBV5-1 and TRBJ2-3; D gene unclear. This CDR3 has 15 amino acids. Trimming shortened V by 1 base and J by 0 bases, and 9 bases separated the two germline ends. Germline values: CDR1 SGHRS, CDR2 YFSETQ. The CDR3 DNA reads as TGCGCCAGCAGCTTGAGGCAGGCCAGCACAGATACGCAGTATTTT. It is translated as CASSLRQASTDTQYF.

This chain joins TRBV2 and TRBJ2-3; D perhaps matches TRBD2 (5 bases). CDR1 SNHLY and CDR2 FYNNEI come from the germline V gene. Trimming took 3 bases from V and 2 from J, leaving 12 bases between them. This CDR3 has 15 amino acids. The CDR3 spells CASSDSPGSTDTQYF. CDR3 DNA sequence: TGTGCCAGCAGTGATAGTCCGGGATCCACAGATACGCAGTATTTT.

The chain is built from TRBV7-9 and TRBJ2-3; 9 positions match TRBD2. Germline assignment: CDR1 SEHNR and CDR2 FQNEAQ (reference sequence). With 4 bases clipped from V and 6 bases from J, the junction kept 14 bases outside the gene matches. The length of the CDR3 is 17 residues. CDR3 in amino acids: CASSSTILAGEYDTQYF. CDR3 sequence (DNA): TGTGCCAGCAGCTCAACTATTTTAGCGGGGGAATATGATACGCAGTATTTT.

The chain is built from TRBV19 and TRBJ1-1, with no clear D. The V gene lost 5 bases and the J gene lost 4 bases, with 20 bases spanning the gap. The CDR3 extends over 16 amino acids. Per germline, CDR1 LNHDA and CDR2 SQIVND (reference sequence). CDR3 amino acids: CASSRYFGRDGTEAFF. The CDR3 nucleotides are TGTGCCAGTAGTCGTTACTTCGGTCGTGATGGCACTGAAGCTTTCTTT.

The chain employs TRBV7-2 and TRBJ2-7; 7 bases map to TRBD2. V was clipped by 1 base and J by 6 bases; unmatched bases: 0. This CDR3 has 12 amino acids. CDR1 is SGHTA and CDR2 is FQGNSA in the germline V gene. This CDR3 is CASSLGTSEQYF. The DNA for the CDR3 is TGTGCCAGCAGCTTAGGGACTAGCGAGCAGTACTTC.